What follows are 21 T cell receptor beta chains derived from one specimen sequenced in a study of untreated major depressive disorder. The data were produced by immunoSEQ multiplex PCR, yet TCRdb's version contains in-frame clones alone and is incomplete. Of 20,000 to 25,000 clones listed, roughly 91% are singletons. The sequencing input was CD4+ T cells from PBMCs. Receptor source: a woman between 35 and 50 years old in good health.

The V gene is TRBV5-6, the J gene TRBJ1-2; D ambiguous. Trimming took off 4 bases at V and 0 bases at J, with 16 bases between the two ends. The CDR3 spans 16 residues. The germline V gene has CDR1 SGHDT and CDR2 YYEEEE. The CDR3 nucleotides are TGTGCCAGCAGCATCGGGTCGGCGACCGCTAACTATGGCTACACCTTC. Encoded protein: CASSIGSATANYGYTF.

The rearrangement joins TRBV2 to TRBJ2-2, with D uncertain. V lost 2 bases and J lost 1, with 5 bases in between. Germline CDR1 is SNHLY and CDR2 is FYNNEI. The CDR3 has 14 amino acids. CDR3 protein: CASSEIRNTGELFF. CDR3 coding DNA: TGTGCCAGCAGTGAAATAAGGAACACCGGGGAGCTGTTTTTT.

J is TRBJ2-3 and V is TRBV11-2; TRBD2 aligns across 12 bases. The CDR3 runs 16 residues. Germline CDR1 SGHAT, CDR2 FQNNGV. The V and J ends lost 4 bases and 4 bases, in that order; junction bases with no gene match: 6. The CDR3 DNA follows: TGTGCCAGCAGCTCGAGACTAGCGGGAGAGTCAGATACGCAGTATTTT. The encoded protein is CASSSRLAGESDTQYF. Full variable domain (missing parts from reference TRBV11-2 and TRBJ2-3): EAGVAQSPRYKIIEKRQSVAFWCNPISGHATLYWYQQILGQGPKLLIQFQNNGVVDDSQLPKDRFSAERLKGVDSTLKIQPAKLEDSAVYLCASSSRLAGESDTQYFGPGTRLTVL.

J is TRBJ2-3 and V is TRBV2, with D possibly TRBD2 on 5 matching bases. This CDR3 contains 16 residues. Trimming cost V 2 bases and J 3 bases, with 15 bases left between them. The germline V gene encodes CDR1 SNHLY and CDR2 FYNNEI. The DNA of the CDR3 is TGTGCCAGCAGTGAACTTGAGTGGGAGAGAACAGATACGCAGTATTTT. It encodes CASSELEWERTDTQYF.

The V and J genes are TRBV19 and TRBJ2-7; 8 bases match TRBD2. The V and J ends lost 3 bases and 0 bases, in that order; junction bases with no gene match: 1. The germline CDR1 and CDR2 sequences are LNHDA and SQIVND (reference sequence). CDR3 length: 14 amino acids. The CDR3 nucleotides read TGTGCCAGTAGTATTACTAGCGGCTCCTACGAGCAGTACTTC. Residues: CASSITSGSYEQYF.

As DNA, the CDR3 is TGTGCCAGCAGCCGAGAACAGGGGAGGAATGAAGCTTTCTTT. This translates into CASSREQGRNEAFF. The genes are TRBV7-9 and TRBJ1-1; 7 nucleotides align to TRBD1. Germline CDR1 is SEHNR and CDR2 is FQNEAQ (reference sequence). This CDR3 contains 14 residues. Trimming cost V 5 bases and J 7 bases; bases outside gene matches: 10.

This clone was counted between two and nine times. The chain has TRBV5-5 and TRBJ2-7; tentatively, D is TRBD1 (6 bases). Germline CDR1 reads SGHKS; CDR2 reads YYEKEE (reference sequence). The germline V and J ends were trimmed by 4 bases and 10 bases, with 15 bases remaining between them. The CDR3 is 12 amino acids. The CDR3 region is CASSPQGFLQYF. CDR3 coding DNA: TGTGCCAGCAGCCCACAGGGTTTCTTACAGTACTTC.

J is TRBJ1-1 and V is TRBV5-4; D gene uncertain. Looked up from germline, CDR1 is SGHNT and CDR2 is YYREEE (reference sequence). The CDR3 loop spans 13 amino acids. The V end was cut by 2 bases, the J end by 2 bases, with 7 bases between. CDR3 region: CASSFLVNTEAFF. The DNA of the CDR3 is TGTGCCAGCAGCTTCCTTGTCAACACTGAAGCTTTCTTT.

The table lists this clone with a few counts. V is TRBV28 and J is TRBJ1-5; 7 nucleotides line up with TRBD1. The V and J ends lost 3 bases and 2 bases, in that order; junction bases with no gene match: 1. This CDR3 is built from 14 residues. Germline V lookup: CDR1 MDHEN, CDR2 SYDVKM. CDR3 protein: CASSFGQGNQPQHF. Here the CDR3 DNA reads TGTGCCAGCAGTTTCGGACAGGGCAATCAGCCCCAGCATTTT.

The chain carries TRBV28 and TRBJ2-2; D possibly corresponds to TRBD2 (5 bases). V lost 3 bases to trimming and J lost 9 bases, with 14 bases between them. The CDR3 has 14 amino acids. CDR1 and CDR2 (germline): MDHEN, SYDVKM. The DNA for the CDR3 is TGTGCCAGCAGTTTTCTCGGGGTGGGCCGGGAGCTGTTTTTT. Translation: CASSFLGVGRELFF.

The V gene is TRBV9, the J gene TRBJ1-5, with D possibly matching TRBD1 (5 bases). Germline V gene sequence: CDR1 SGDLS, CDR2 YYNGEE. The CDR3 extends over 15 amino acids. V was pared by 0 bases and J by 0 bases, with 7 bases between. CDR3 protein: CASSVGDLSNQPQHF. The CDR3 nucleotides read TGTGCCAGCAGCGTAGGGGACCTTAGCAATCAGCCCCAGCATTTT.

The chain combines TRBV19 with TRBJ2-7; D unclear. V was shortened by 6 bases and J by 1 base, with 13 bases between the two germline ends. This CDR3 is 14 amino acids long. CDR1 is LNHDA, CDR2 SQIVND, per germline (reference sequence). The CDR3 DNA sequence: TGTGCCAGTAGGCAGCCTGGGAATTCCTACGAGCAGTACTTC. Residues: CASRQPGNSYEQYF. Full variable domain (rest looked up from reference TRBV19 and TRBJ2-7): DGGITQSPKYLFRKEGQNVTLSCEQNLNHDAMYWYRQDPGQGLRLIYYSQIVNDFQKGDIAEGYSVSREKKESFPLTVTSAQKNPTAFYLCASRQPGNSYEQYFGPGTRLTVT.

The chain couples TRBV5-6 to TRBJ1-2; D gene unclear. Germline assignment: CDR1 SGHDT and CDR2 YYEEEE. This CDR3 has 13 amino acids. With 0 bases removed from V and 7 bases from J, the gap between germline ends came to 10 bases. CDR3 DNA sequence: TGTGCCAGCAGCTTGGCCAGGACTTCTGGCTACACCTTC. It codes for CASSLARTSGYTF.

The chain employs TRBV7-2 and TRBJ1-2; D gene ambiguous. There are 13 residues in the CDR3. Germline lookup yields CDR1 SGHTA and CDR2 FQGNSA. V gave up 2 bases and J gave up 3 bases, with 7 bases separating them. CDR3 loop: CASSLSRDYGYTF. CDR3 DNA sequence: TGTGCCAGCAGCTTATCACGGGACTATGGCTACACCTTC.

V usage is TRBV10-1 and J usage is TRBJ2-5; 12 bases match TRBD1. Trimming cost V 3 bases and J 5 bases; bases outside gene matches: 4. The CDR3 length is 15 residues. CDR1 is WNHNN, CDR2 SYGVQD, per germline (reference sequence). CDR3 nucleotide sequence: TGCGCCAGCAGTGACGGGACAGGGGGCAGGGAGACCCAGTACTTC. This codes for CASSDGTGGRETQYF.

This clone was picked up one time. The chain combines TRBV30 with TRBJ2-2, with D perhaps matching TRBD2 (7 bases). The V gene's germline CDR1 is GTSNPN and CDR2 SVGIG (reference sequence). V dropped 7 bases and J dropped 3 bases, with 15 bases sitting between them. This CDR3 contains 14 residues. CDR3 DNA: TGTGCCTCCCCGCGGGGGCCTTACACCGGGGAGCTGTTTTTT. It codes for CASPRGPYTGELFF.

The chain has TRBV28 and TRBJ1-2; D call uncertain. In germline, CDR1 is MDHEN, CDR2 SYDVKM. V lost 3 bases and J 2 bases, leaving 7 bases between the germline ends. This CDR3 is 13 amino acids long. The CDR3 sequence is CASSFARNYGYTF. CDR3 sequence (DNA): TGTGCCAGCAGTTTCGCCAGGAACTATGGCTACACCTTC.

The chain employs TRBV6-1 and TRBJ2-7, with unresolved D. Trimming shortened V by 2 bases and J by 3 bases, and 2 bases separated the two germline ends. This CDR3 region has 11 residues. The germline gives CDR1 MNHNS, CDR2 SASEGT. DNA of the CDR3: TGTGCCAGCAGTGAATTCTACGAGCAGTACGTC. This translates into CASSEFYEQYV.

V usage is TRBV19 and J usage is TRBJ2-3, with TRBD2 matching over 8 bases. The V and J ends lost 6 bases and 6 bases, in that order; junction bases with no gene match: 14. Germline lookup yields CDR1 LNHDA and CDR2 SQIVND (reference sequence). The CDR3 runs to 16 residues. The CDR3 is CASRPLGRGAVDTQYF. The CDR3 nucleotides are TGTGCCAGTAGACCGTTAGGGCGGGGGGCAGTGGATACGCAGTATTTT. Using reference TRBV19 and TRBJ2-3 for the parts outside the CDR3, the full variable domain is DGGITQSPKYLFRKEGQNVTLSCEQNLNHDAMYWYRQDPGQGLRLIYYSQIVNDFQKGDIAEGYSVSREKKESFPLTVTSAQKNPTAFYLCASRPLGRGAVDTQYFGPGTRLTVL.

In its sample, this clone was seen once. CDR3 in amino acids: CASSSTSQWQETQYF. CDR3 bases: TGTGCCAGCAGCTCGACTAGCCAGTGGCAAGAGACCCAGTACTTC. This chain connects TRBV5-4 to TRBJ2-5; 7 bases agree with TRBD2. The CDR3 loop spans 15 amino acids. Trimming took 3 bases from V and 2 from J; bases not matched to a gene: 7. CDR1 SGHNT and CDR2 YYREEE come from the germline V gene (reference sequence).

The chain uses TRBV29-1 and TRBJ1-2; possible D gene TRBD1, 5 bases. Germline loops: CDR1 SQVTM, CDR2 ANQGSEA. Trimming removed 4 bases at V and 9 bases at J, with 12 bases between. The CDR3 has 11 residues. The CDR3 sequence is CSVGWGDSYTF. The CDR3 region has the DNA TGCAGCGTTGGGTGGGGGGATAGCTACACCTTC.